Sequencing of this TCR beta chain was carried out in a study of post-analysis software for immune sequencing data. Study-level background: The courses of disease that were included comprised relapsing-remitting, secondary progressive and progressive-relapsing multiple sclerosis. Overall study findings and caveats: Five or six TRBV segments appeared more often in patients than in controls, and TRBV5-6, TRBV5-1 and TRBV20-1 were among these. Multiple sclerosis patients had significantly lower normalized Chao1 diversity than controls.

Sequencing libraries made from TCR beta cDNA carried unique molecular identifiers. T cells numbering roughly 1 to 10 million yielded approximately 500,000 cDNA molecules. One entry per CDR3 protein results from TCRdb running MiXCR on the PCR reads. The table records some 800,000 distinct CDR3 sequences, around 46% of them present only once. Comment on this clonotype: As yet, its antigen is unknown.

CDR3 size: 12 residues. Germline V gene sequence: CDR1 SEHNR, CDR2 FQNEAQ (reference sequence). This clonotype was sampled from a girl between 10 and 17 years old with multiple sclerosis. The chain carries TRBV7-9 and TRBJ2-5; no reliable D call. The J call may be incorrect, as the DNA end agrees better with TRBJ2-7. Sequenced input: blood. The CDR3 here is CASSLAEYEQYF. CDR3 DNA: TGTGCCAGCAGCTTAGCGGAATACGAGCAGTACTTC.